This TCR beta chain is from a study of T cells after yellow fever vaccination. TCRdb re-analysed the 5' RACE reads in MiXCR, keeping a single row per CDR3 protein. The sample has approximately 330,000 distinct CDR3 sequences, about an eighth seen once; the top ten hold 3.2%. For this clonotype: What it binds is not known.

Study results and limitations: Post-booster repertoires again held most primary-vaccination clones (roughly 96% CD4, about 90% CD8).

This CDR3 comprises 15 residues. V was cut by 6 bases and J by 6 bases, with 17 bases left in between. The sequences come from CD4+ T cells sorted from PBMCs, collected 15 days after the yellow fever booster vaccination. This TCR came from a man in his late teens or twenties who received the YFV17D yellow fever vaccine. The V call is TRBV12-3 or TRBV12-4, the J call TRBJ2-2; no reliable D call. CDR3 protein: CASRIIRGAPGELFF. The CDR3 DNA reads TGTGCCAGCAGGATAATCCGAGGTGCGCCCGGGGAGCTGTTTTTT.